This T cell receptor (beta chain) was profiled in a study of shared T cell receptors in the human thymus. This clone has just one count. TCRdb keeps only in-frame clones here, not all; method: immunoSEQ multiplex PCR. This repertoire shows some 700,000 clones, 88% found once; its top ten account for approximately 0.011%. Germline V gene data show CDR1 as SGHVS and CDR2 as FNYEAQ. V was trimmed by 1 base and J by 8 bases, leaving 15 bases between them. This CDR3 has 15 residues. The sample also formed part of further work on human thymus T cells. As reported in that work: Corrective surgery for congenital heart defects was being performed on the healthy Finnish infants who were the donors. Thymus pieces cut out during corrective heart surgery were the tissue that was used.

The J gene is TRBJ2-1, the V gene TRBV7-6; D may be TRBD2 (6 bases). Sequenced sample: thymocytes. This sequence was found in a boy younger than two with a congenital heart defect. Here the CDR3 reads CASSLESSSDDEQFF. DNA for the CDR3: TGTGCCAGCAGCTTAGAATCGTCTAGCGACGATGAGCAGTTCTTC.